These 31 T cell receptor beta chains originate from one sample sequenced in a study of siplizumab effects on memory and regulatory T cells. Sequencing used immunoSEQ multiplex PCR; TCRdb keeps in-frame clones, though not all of them. This table holds about 120,000 clones, roughly 94% found once. Sequencing was done on a sample of non-Treg CD4+ T cells sorted from blood. The receptors here all came from a human donor in good health.

The rearrangement uses TRBV11-1 and TRBJ1-1; 8 nucleotides match TRBD1. Germline loops: CDR1 SGHAT, CDR2 FQDESV (reference sequence). The CDR3 covers 12 residues. V was pared by 5 bases and J by 7 bases, with 3 bases of the junction left unmatched. The CDR3 protein is CASSPDRDEAFF. DNA for the CDR3: TGTGCCAGCAGCCCGGACAGGGATGAAGCTTTCTTT.

In DNA form, the CDR3 reads TGTGCCAGCAGCGTTAGAGCGGGAGGGACCAATGAGCAGTTCTTC. This codes for CASSVRAGGTNEQFF. The chain links TRBV9 to TRBJ2-1, with 10 bases fitting TRBD2. Germline CDR1 reads SGDLS; CDR2 reads YYNGEE. CDR3 length: 15 residues. The J segment lost 6 bases and the V segment lost 2 bases, leaving 5 bases of the junction unmatched.

The chain carries TRBV18 and TRBJ2-3; 7 nucleotides match TRBD1. The trim removed 4 bases at V and 0 bases at J, leaving 4 bases unmatched. This CDR3 contains 15 residues. Germline CDR1 is KGHSH and CDR2 is LQKENI. This chain's CDR3 is CASSQGAVSTDTQYF. The CDR3 bases are TGTGCCAGCTCACAGGGGGCAGTAAGCACAGATACGCAGTATTTT.

The chain combines TRBV6-5 with TRBJ1-1, with a tentative D call TRBD1 (5 bases). Per germline, CDR1 MNHEY and CDR2 SVGAGI. Trimming cost V 3 bases and J 7 bases, with 15 bases left between them. This CDR3 has 14 amino acids. CDR3 in amino acids: CASSYSSRASEAFF. CDR3 DNA sequence: TGTGCCAGCAGTTATTCTAGCAGGGCAAGTGAAGCTTTCTTT.

The rearrangement joins TRBV5-1 to TRBJ2-5; the match to TRBD1 covers 7 bases. V was pared by 2 bases and J by 3 bases, with 4 bases of the junction left unmatched. The CDR3 loop spans 14 amino acids. Germline V gene data show CDR1 as SGHRS and CDR2 as YFSETQ. The CDR3 DNA sequence: TGCGCCAGCAGCTTCGGGACAGTCAAAGAGACCCAGTACTTC. Translated: CASSFGTVKETQYF.

The V and J genes are TRBV6-1 and TRBJ2-1; tentatively, D is TRBD2 (5 bases). Germline V gene data show CDR1 as MNHNS and CDR2 as SASEGT. The CDR3 runs 12 residues. V was clipped by 1 base and J by 12 bases, with 10 bases between them. CDR3 nucleotide sequence: TGTGCCAGCAGTGAAGAACTAGTTGGGCAGTTCTTC. Amino acids: CASSEELVGQFF.

J is TRBJ2-5 and V is TRBV6-5; possibly TRBD1 for D (5 bases). There are 14 residues in the CDR3. V gave up 0 bases and J gave up 4 bases, with 9 bases separating them. The germline V gene encodes CDR1 MNHEY and CDR2 SVGAGI. CDR3 amino acids: CASSYSKGRETQYF. The CDR3 DNA sequence: TGTGCCAGCAGTTACTCAAAGGGGCGAGAGACCCAGTACTTC.

This chain joins TRBV2 and TRBJ1-1, with no clear D. The germline gives CDR1 SNHLY, CDR2 FYNNEI. The CDR3 length is 15 residues. V lost 2 bases to trimming and J lost 1 base, with 11 bases between them. CDR3 sequence (DNA): TGTGCCAGCAGTGAAAGTAGTCAGAGGAACACTGAAGCTTTCTTT. Translation gives CASSESSQRNTEAFF.

This rearrangement joins TRBV6-5 to TRBJ1-5; D might be TRBD1 (6 bases). V gave up 5 bases and J gave up 0 bases, with 11 bases separating them. CDR3 length: 15 amino acids. Germline loops: CDR1 MNHEY, CDR2 SVGAGI. The CDR3 bases are TGTGCCAGCAGTCCACAGGGATTTAGCAATCAGCCCCAGCATTTT. This sequence encodes CASSPQGFSNQPQHF.

The table lists this clone with a count of one. The chain joins TRBV6-1 to TRBJ2-2; D remains ambiguous. CDR1 is MNHNS, CDR2 SASEGT, per germline. Trimming took 2 bases from V and 4 from J, leaving 8 bases between them. This CDR3 is built from 14 residues. The CDR3 here is CASSESRSTGELFF. As DNA, the CDR3 is TGTGCCAGCAGTGAATCCCGGTCCACCGGGGAGCTGTTTTTT.

The chain joins TRBV19 to TRBJ2-7; a possible D gene is TRBD1 (5 bases). With 7 bases removed from V and 3 bases from J, the gap between germline ends came to 16 bases. Germline V gene data show CDR1 as LNHDA and CDR2 as SQIVND (reference sequence). CDR3 length: 14 residues. The chain's CDR3 is CASKGAKTDYEQYF. CDR3 sequence (DNA): TGTGCCAGTAAAGGGGCGAAAACGGACTACGAGCAGTACTTC.

This clone came up once. This chain links TRBV7-8 with TRBJ2-7; 14 positions agree with TRBD2. The germline gives CDR1 SGHVS, CDR2 FQNEAQ. The V segment lost 4 bases and the J segment 7 bases; nucleotides outside the gene matches: 3. The CDR3 runs to 14 residues. Written as DNA, the CDR3 is TGTGCCAGCAGCTGGACTAGCGGGAGGTCGGAGCAGTACTTC. Encoded protein: CASSWTSGRSEQYF.

The V gene is TRBV29-1, the J gene TRBJ2-1; the match to TRBD2 covers 9 bases. The germline gives CDR1 SQVTM, CDR2 ANQGSEA. This CDR3 comprises 14 residues. The trim removed 6 bases at V and 2 bases at J, leaving 5 bases unmatched. The CDR3: CSVGTSSAYNEQFF. The CDR3 DNA is TGCAGCGTGGGGACTAGCTCTGCCTACAATGAGCAGTTCTTC.

The chain has TRBV27 and TRBJ2-7; D is undetermined. This CDR3 is built from 14 residues. V was shortened by 1 base and J by 2 bases, with 9 bases between the two germline ends. Germline loops: CDR1 MNHEY, CDR2 SMNVEV (reference sequence). The CDR3 DNA follows: TGTGCCAGCAGTTTATACGGGTTCACCTACGAGCAGTACTTC. This codes for CASSLYGFTYEQYF.

The chain joins TRBV18 to TRBJ1-2; 10 positions match TRBD1. Germline V gene data show CDR1 as KGHSH and CDR2 as LQKENI. The CDR3 is made up of 15 amino acids. The V and J ends lost 1 base and 5 bases, in that order; junction bases with no gene match: 4. The CDR3 spells CASSPLGTGDYGYTF. The CDR3, as DNA: TGTGCCAGCTCACCACTGGGGACAGGGGATTATGGCTACACCTTC.

This clone was seen only a few times. The CDR3 spells CASTDIRDGYGYTF. The CDR3, as DNA: TGTGCCAGCACCGATATCCGGGACGGCTATGGCTACACCTTC. This chain links TRBV6-5 with TRBJ1-2; possible D gene TRBD1, 5 bases. There are 14 residues in the CDR3. Trimming cost V 7 bases and J 4 bases, with 16 bases left between them. CDR1 is MNHEY, CDR2 SVGAGI, per germline.

About this clone itself: Sequence at one end of the junction differs from germline and may be a read error. The genes are TRBV11-2 and TRBJ1-3; the D gene is possibly TRBD1 (5 bases). Looked up from germline, CDR1 is SGHAT and CDR2 is FQNNGV. This CDR3 region has 14 residues. The CDR3 bases are TGTGCCAGCACCTTAGGGGCCTCTGGAAACACCATATATTTT. This encodes CASTLGASGNTIYF.

This sequence joins TRBV19 and TRBJ1-5; a possible D gene is TRBD1 (5 bases). V was clipped by 7 bases and J by 12 bases, with 19 bases between them. The CDR3 totals 13 residues. In germline, CDR1 is LNHDA, CDR2 SQIVND (reference sequence). The DNA of the CDR3 is TGTGCCAGTAAGGCGCCCTTTGACAGATTCCAGCATTTT. This codes for CASKAPFDRFQHF.

The rearrangement links TRBV6-4 to TRBJ1-4; 8 positions agree with TRBD1. The CDR3 runs 15 residues. J lost 4 bases, V lost 5 bases, and 6 bases had no gene match. Germline lookup yields CDR1 MRHNA and CDR2 SNTAGT. CDR3 nucleotides: TGTGCCAGCAGTCCTAGGACAGGGAGTAATGAAAAACTGTTTTTT. Protein product: CASSPRTGSNEKLFF.

The rearrangement joins TRBV4-1 to TRBJ2-1, with 7 bases fitting TRBD2. Germline CDR1 is MGHRA and CDR2 is YSYEKL. This CDR3 is 15 amino acids long. Trimming at V came to 3 bases and at J to 1 base, leaving 3 bases not matched to a gene. This chain's CDR3 is CASSHGRRSYNEQFF. DNA of the CDR3: TGCGCCAGCAGCCACGGGAGGAGGTCCTACAATGAGCAGTTCTTC.

About this clone itself: The junction departs from germline at one end; a sequencing error may be responsible. This specimen includes other DNA sequences encoding the same CDR3. The chain couples TRBV6-1 to TRBJ1-2; D unclear. Germline-derived CDR1 and CDR2 are MNHNS and SASEGT. CDR3 length: 14 amino acids. The CDR3 DNA is TGCGCCAGCAGTGAAGGGCGGGCGGACTATGGCTACACCTTC. Translating gives CASSEGRADYGYTF.

This rearrangement joins TRBV5-6 to TRBJ1-1; D is uncertain. Trimming removed 0 bases at V and 4 bases at J, with 7 bases between. The CDR3 totals 13 residues. CDR1 and CDR2 from the germline V gene are SGHDT and YYEEEE. The CDR3 region has the DNA TGTGCCAGCAGCTTGGGCAGACTCACTGAAGCTTTCTTT. Translation: CASSLGRLTEAFF. Combining the CDR3 with reference TRBV5-6 and TRBJ1-1 gives the whole variable domain DAGVTQSPTHLIKTRGQQVTLRCSPKSGHDTVSWYQQALGQGPQFIFQYYEEEERQRGNFPDRFSGHQFPNYSSELNVNALLLGDSALYLCASSLGRLTEAFFGQGTRLTVV.

V is TRBV12-5 and J is TRBJ1-4, with unresolved D. V lost 5 bases to trimming and J lost 8 bases, with 12 bases between them. The CDR3 totals 13 residues. CDR1 LGHNT and CDR2 FRNRAP come from the germline V gene. This CDR3 is CASGPPLGEKLFF. CDR3 coding DNA: TGTGCTAGTGGTCCCCCTCTAGGGGAAAAACTGTTTTTT.

Remarks on this clone: Other DNA sequences in the sample encode the same CDR3. The CDR3 spells CASSPNNAREETQYF. For the CDR3, the DNA is TGTGCCAGTAGCCCGAACAACGCACGGGAGGAGACCCAGTACTTC. The J gene is TRBJ2-5, the V gene TRBV19, with D perhaps matching TRBD2 (6 bases). The CDR3 covers 15 residues. Trimming stripped 6 bases from V and 5 bases from J, with 19 bases between. CDR1 and CDR2 (germline): LNHDA, SQIVND (reference sequence).

This clone was recorded once. V gene TRBV6-5 combines with J gene TRBJ2-5; D unclear. This CDR3 is built from 14 residues. The V gene's germline CDR1 is MNHEY and CDR2 SVGAGI. V lost 0 bases to trimming and J lost 4 bases, with 9 bases between them. The CDR3 DNA follows: TGTGCCAGCAGTTACTCCGTTGGGCGAGAGACCCAGTACTTC. Protein product: CASSYSVGRETQYF.

This chain uses TRBV12-5 with TRBJ2-7; TRBD2 matches 16 bases. The germline V gene has CDR1 LGHNT and CDR2 FRNRAP. CDR3 length equals 17 residues. V shed 3 bases, J shed 4 bases, and the junction held 6 bases outside the gene matches. The CDR3 protein is CASGFKGLAGGLYEQYF. Written as DNA, the CDR3 is TGTGCTAGTGGTTTCAAGGGACTAGCGGGAGGGCTATACGAGCAGTACTTC.

This clone was observed a handful of times. The genes are TRBV2 and TRBJ2-5; 7 nucleotides agree with TRBD1. Looked up from germline, CDR1 is SNHLY and CDR2 is FYNNEI. The V segment lost 2 bases and the J segment 4 bases; nucleotides outside the gene matches: 1. The length of the CDR3 is 13 residues. The CDR3 loop reads CASSEPGGETQYF. The CDR3 DNA follows: TGTGCCAGCAGTGAACCAGGGGGAGAGACCCAGTACTTC. The full variable domain, rest sourced from reference TRBV2 and TRBJ2-5, is EPEVTQTPSHQVTQMGQEVILRCVPISNHLYFYWYRQILGQKVEFLVSFYNNEISEKSEIFDDQFSVERPDGSNFTLKIRSTKLEDSAMYFCASSEPGGETQYFGPGTRLLVL.

V and J are TRBV6-1 and TRBJ2-1, with TRBD2 matching 7 bases. CDR1 and CDR2 from the germline V gene are MNHNS and SASEGT. There are 14 residues in the CDR3. J was trimmed by 6 bases and V by 8 bases; bases with no gene match: 10. The chain's CDR3 is CASGLAGAPNEQFF. CDR3 nucleotides: TGTGCCAGCGGGCTCGCGGGAGCACCCAATGAGCAGTTCTTC.

J is TRBJ1-5 and V is TRBV6-6; no firm D call. The V gene's germline CDR1 is MNHNY and CDR2 SVGAGI (reference sequence). The CDR3 runs to 15 residues. The germline V and J ends were trimmed by 5 bases and 4 bases, with 15 bases remaining between them. The CDR3 sequence: CASSDPSAGNQPQHF. DNA of the CDR3: TGTGCCAGCAGTGACCCATCGGCCGGGAATCAGCCCCAGCATTTT.

The V and J genes are TRBV9 and TRBJ2-2, with D uncertain. The V end lost 4 bases, the J end lost 6 bases, and 16 bases lay between the germline ends. The length of the CDR3 is 15 residues. CDR1 is SGDLS and CDR2 is YYNGEE in the germline V gene. CDR3: CASSPRWSLAGELFF. The DNA for the CDR3 is TGTGCCAGCAGCCCCCGTTGGAGCCTAGCCGGGGAGCTGTTTTTT.

CDR3 residues: CASSYRLAGNGELFF. DNA of the CDR3: TGTGCCAGCAGTTATCGGCTAGCGGGAAACGGGGAGCTGTTTTTT. This chain joins TRBV6-5 and TRBJ2-2; 9 nucleotides match TRBD2. V shed 3 bases and J 7 bases; nucleotides not matched to a gene: 6. The V gene's germline CDR1 is MNHEY and CDR2 SVGAGI. This CDR3 has 15 residues.